A single sample gave rise to the 18 T cell receptor beta chains below, sequenced in a study of a mutant IDH1 vaccine in newly diagnosed glioma. Time point reported: week 47, end of study. Every vaccine dose comprised 300 ug of mutant IDH1 20-mer peptide plus topical imiquimod. No antigens are known for them. TCRdb keeps only in-frame clones here, not all; method: immunoSEQ multiplex PCR. This sample has some 49,000 clones; over 60% occur once, and the top ten carry around 4.7%. Here the sequenced sample was PBMCs, taken from a glioma patient whose treatment included an IDH1 peptide vaccine. The receptors come from a woman in her thirties or forties with glioma. Some clones in this sample may be carry-over from other donors' samples.

The chain carries TRBV7-2 and TRBJ1-4; possible D gene TRBD1, 5 bases. CDR1 is SGHTA and CDR2 is FQGNSA in the germline V gene. Trimming left V 5 bases short and J 8 bases short, with 15 bases between. The CDR3 is 14 residues long. CDR3 loop: CASSRGRVEEKLFF. The CDR3 DNA is TGTGCCAGCAGCAGGGGAAGGGTCGAGGAAAAACTGTTTTTT.

This chain connects TRBV11-2 to TRBJ1-2; D call uncertain. The germline gives CDR1 SGHAT, CDR2 FQNNGV. V was cut by 0 bases and J by 11 bases, with 16 bases left in between. The CDR3 totals 14 residues. CDR3 sequence reads: CASSLEIGAPEYTF. The CDR3 DNA reads TGTGCCAGCAGCTTAGAGATAGGTGCCCCCGAGTACACCTTC.

This clone was detected a few times. V usage is TRBV6-1 and J usage is TRBJ1-1; TRBD1 is a possible D gene (6 bases). The germline V gene has CDR1 MNHNS and CDR2 SASEGT. Between the trimmed V and J ends, which lost 6 bases and 2 bases, there was a span of 13 bases. The CDR3 contains 14 residues. The CDR3 here is CASSRTVLNTEAFF. CDR3 nucleotides: TGTGCCAGCAGCCGGACAGTGCTCAACACTGAAGCTTTCTTT.

The CDR3 here is CASSYSINSPLHF. The CDR3 region has the DNA TGTGCCAGCAGTTACTCGATAAATTCACCCCTCCACTTT. This chain links TRBV6-5 with TRBJ1-6; no clear D. The ends were cut back, 0 bases at V and 7 bases at J, with 4 bases in the middle. The CDR3 is 13 amino acids. Per the germline V gene, CDR1 is MNHEY and CDR2 is SVGAGI.

This chain joins TRBV7-9 and TRBJ1-1; perhaps TRBD1 as D (6 bases). This CDR3 spans 13 amino acids. V gave up 4 bases and J gave up 1 base, with 7 bases separating them. CDR1 and CDR2 from the germline V gene are SEHNR and FQNEAQ (reference sequence). The CDR3 DNA sequence: TGTGCCAGCAGCTCACAGGGGAACACTGAAGCTTTCTTT. Translation gives CASSSQGNTEAFF.

This chain joins TRBV25-1 and TRBJ2-7; no clear D. The CDR3 has 12 residues. The V end was cut by 5 bases, the J end by 4 bases, with 9 bases between. In germline, CDR1 is MGHDK, CDR2 SYGVNS. In DNA, the CDR3 is TGTGCCAGCAGTATTAGGGAATACGAGCAGTACTTC. It encodes CASSIREYEQYF.

The rearrangement links TRBV5-1 to TRBJ2-5; 10 bases are shared with TRBD2. The CDR3 totals 18 residues. Per the germline V gene, CDR1 is SGHRS and CDR2 is YFSETQ. After removal of 0 bases from V and 6 bases from J, the junction contained 14 bases not matched to a gene. CDR3 DNA: TGCGCCAGCAGCTTGGCTCGTGGTAGCGGGGGGTCGTGGAAGACCCAGTACTTC. Its protein is CASSLARGSGGSWKTQYF.

Note on this clone: A junction end diverges from the germline sequence, so it may reflect a read error. The chain links TRBV7-7 to TRBJ2-7; no clear D. This CDR3 spans 13 amino acids. Germline V CDR1 and CDR2: SSHAT, FNYEAQ (reference sequence). The CDR3 is CASSLGLNYEQYF. CDR3 bases: TGTGCTAGCAGCTTAGGCTTAAACTACGAGCAGTACTTC.

V gene TRBV7-9 combines with J gene TRBJ2-3; D call uncertain. Germline V gene data show CDR1 as SEHNR and CDR2 as FQNEAQ (reference sequence). Trimming cost V 4 bases and J 0 bases, with 5 bases left between them. The CDR3 has 13 amino acids. CDR3 coding DNA: TGTGCCAGCAGCTCACCCAGCACAGATACGCAGTATTTT. This sequence encodes CASSSPSTDTQYF.

The chain links TRBV2 to TRBJ1-1; 7 nucleotides align to TRBD1. The CDR3 covers 15 residues. Germline values: CDR1 SNHLY, CDR2 FYNNEI. With V trimmed by 8 bases and J by 0 bases, 9 bases remained unmatched. The CDR3 DNA follows: TGTGCCAGCGGATTATGGGGACAGTTGAACACTGAAGCTTTCTTT. Its translation: CASGLWGQLNTEAFF.

The chain links TRBV21-1 to TRBJ2-7; TRBD1 reflects the table's D call only, with no check against the DNA. TRBV21-1 is termed a pseudogene. This CDR3 spans 16 amino acids. CDR3 in amino acids: CASSKEEWAAAYEQYF. CDR3 in DNA: TGTGCCAGCAGCAAAGAGGAATGGGCAGCCGCCTACGAGCAGTACTTC.

J is TRBJ1-2 and V is TRBV30; 7 bases are a match to TRBD1. Germline values: CDR1 GTSNPN, CDR2 SVGIG (reference sequence). CDR3 length: 15 amino acids. Germline trimming cut 2 bases from V and 6 bases from J; bases unmatched to any gene: 12. CDR3 in amino acids: CAWSTDREDEDGYTF. The DNA of the CDR3 is TGTGCCTGGAGTACCGACAGGGAGGATGAGGATGGCTACACCTTC.

V gene TRBV30 combines with J gene TRBJ2-3; 9 nucleotides match TRBD2. With V trimmed by 0 bases and J by 5 bases, 9 bases remained unmatched. Germline V lookup: CDR1 GTSNPN, CDR2 SVGIG (reference sequence). This CDR3 contains 16 residues. Here the CDR3 reads CAWSVLVAGVRDTQYF. The DNA of the CDR3 is TGTGCCTGGAGTGTACTGGTAGCGGGGGTGCGAGATACGCAGTATTTT.

The chain uses TRBV12-5 and TRBJ1-1; D gene uncertain. The CDR3 contains 12 residues. V lost 1 base and J 11 bases, leaving 11 bases between the germline ends. The V gene's germline CDR1 is LGHNT and CDR2 FRNRAP. CDR3 sequence (DNA): TGTGCTAGTGGTTTGGGCGCGGCAGAGGCTTTCTTT. Translation: CASGLGAAEAFF.

The rearrangement uses TRBV4-1 and TRBJ2-5; D tentatively reads TRBD1 or TRBD2 (5 bases each). The CDR3 is 15 residues long. Germline V lookup: CDR1 MGHRA, CDR2 YSYEKL. Trimming took 0 bases from V and 5 from J, leaving 13 bases between them. CDR3 sequence (DNA): TGCGCCAGCAGCCAAGAGGGACGCAGCGAGGAGACCCAGTACTTC. Protein sequence: CASSQEGRSEETQYF.

The chain links TRBV7-2 to TRBJ1-2; the D gene is possibly TRBD1 (6 bases). The CDR3 sequence is 14 residues long. Germline assignment: CDR1 SGHTA and CDR2 FQGNSA. V dropped 4 bases and J dropped 6 bases, with 15 bases sitting between them. The CDR3 loop reads CASSSRTVGHGYTF. The CDR3 DNA sequence: TGTGCCAGCAGCTCTAGGACAGTCGGCCATGGCTACACCTTC.

This sequence joins TRBV19 and TRBJ2-1, with TRBD1 as a possible D gene (6 bases). The CDR3 totals 13 residues. Trimming stripped 1 base from V and 8 bases from J, with 9 bases between. The germline gives CDR1 LNHDA, CDR2 SQIVND (reference sequence). CDR3 residues: CASSIAKGDEQFF. The CDR3 nucleotides read TGTGCCAGTAGTATAGCGAAGGGGGATGAGCAGTTCTTC.

This clone was observed a few times. V usage is TRBV7-2 and J usage is TRBJ1-2; a possible D gene is TRBD1 (5 bases). The CDR3 is made up of 14 amino acids. CDR1 SGHTA and CDR2 FQGNSA come from the germline V gene. Trimming pared 5 bases from V and 8 bases from J, leaving 18 bases between. The CDR3 protein is CASSGQNPRDGYTF. CDR3 sequence (DNA): TGTGCCAGCAGCGGGCAGAACCCACGGGACGGCTACACCTTC.